Here is one T cell receptor (beta chain) with its context. No antigen is known for it. The primer mix had 60 Vbeta and 13 Jbeta primers. As handled by the study authors: Later, tens of millions of unique TCR beta chains were counted in an analysis, and about 10 million of them were shared. Assay used: immunoSEQ multiplex PCR; TCRdb lists only in-frame clones, some missing. V and J calls and clone size follow that table, whereas D and trimming were derived from the DNA. Of roughly 180,000 clones in the sample, over 65% were seen once. CDR1 is MGHDK and CDR2 is SYGVNS in the germline V gene. V lost 5 bases, J lost 0 bases, and 22 bases lay in between. This CDR3 region has 18 residues. This entry comes from a study of cytomegalovirus exposure and HLA in healthy donors. Whole-study results and caveats: Available immune exposure information covered CMV serostatus only.

This chain links TRBV25-1 with TRBJ1-1; no reliable D call. The sample was PBMCs. This receptor was taken from a woman in her thirties in good health and CMV-seropositive. The CDR3 DNA follows: TGTGCCAGCAGTCATACAGACGGCACCTACCAACTGAACACTGAAGCTTTCTTT. It codes for CASSHTDGTYQLNTEAFF. Full variable domain (outside the CDR3, taken from reference TRBV25-1 and TRBJ1-1): EADIYQTPRYLVIGTGKKITLECSQTMGHDKMYWYQQDPGMELHLIHYSYGVNSTEKGDLSSESTVSRIRTEHFPLTLESARPSHTSQYLCASSHTDGTYQLNTEAFFGQGTRLTVV.